Listed below are T cell receptor beta chains from one sample, sequenced in a study of T cells in Graves' hyperthyroidism and ophthalmopathy. Each CDR3 protein is one row after TCRdb ran MiXCR on the multiplex PCR reads. The sample lists about 610,000 distinct CDR3 sequences; more than 15% were seen once. Specimen: blood. The origin of the receptors is a woman aged 40 to 50 with Graves' ophthalmopathy. CDR3s leave out the opening cysteine and the closing phenylalanine or tryptophan.

j_call,cdr3_length,v_call,cdr3_aa
TRBJ2-7,10,TRBV11-2,ASSRVTYEQY
TRBJ2-7,13,TRBV18,ASSPRTSGLGEQY
TRBJ2-7,9,TRBV20-1,SVLGSYEQY
TRBJ2-7,13,TRBV5-1,ASSLDPGLAYEQY
TRBJ1-1,11,TRBV28,ASRVDRGVGAF
TRBJ2-1,15,TRBV10-1,ASSESVGTGGSNEQF
TRBJ1-2,13,TRBV18,ASSPRTGGEDGYT
TRBJ1-1,10,TRBV12-3/TRBV12-4,ASSFFGNGAF
TRBJ2-7,11,TRBV12-3/TRBV12-4,ASRLAGTYEQY
TRBJ2-7,10,TRBV30,AWDRGPGEQY
TRBJ2-4,11,TRBV30,AWSNTGGDIQY
TRBJ2-7,11,TRBV5-1,ASGAGLHYEQY
TRBJ2-1,15,TRBV20-1,SARRSIAGGTTNEQF
TRBJ1-1,12,TRBV18,ASSPFDGTTEAF
TRBJ2-2,13,TRBV7-9,ASSSTSGNTGELF
TRBJ1-4,13,TRBV20-1,SAQTPVRANEKLF
TRBJ1-2,11,TRBV24-1,ATSDPVEYGYT
TRBJ2-7,11,TRBV28,ASRWGGAYEQY
TRBJ2-2,16,TRBV25-1,ASSEGLAGGSDTGELF
TRBJ1-2,13,TRBV12-3/TRBV12-4,ASSLAQGGTYGYT
TRBJ2-7,11,TRBV5-1,ASSPNDPGEQY
TRBJ2-3,15,TRBV20-1,SAAGQGTSGSPDTQY
TRBJ2-1,15,TRBV5-1,ASSLAGQAGAHDEQF
TRBJ2-1,12,TRBV5-1,ASSLAVLTHEQF